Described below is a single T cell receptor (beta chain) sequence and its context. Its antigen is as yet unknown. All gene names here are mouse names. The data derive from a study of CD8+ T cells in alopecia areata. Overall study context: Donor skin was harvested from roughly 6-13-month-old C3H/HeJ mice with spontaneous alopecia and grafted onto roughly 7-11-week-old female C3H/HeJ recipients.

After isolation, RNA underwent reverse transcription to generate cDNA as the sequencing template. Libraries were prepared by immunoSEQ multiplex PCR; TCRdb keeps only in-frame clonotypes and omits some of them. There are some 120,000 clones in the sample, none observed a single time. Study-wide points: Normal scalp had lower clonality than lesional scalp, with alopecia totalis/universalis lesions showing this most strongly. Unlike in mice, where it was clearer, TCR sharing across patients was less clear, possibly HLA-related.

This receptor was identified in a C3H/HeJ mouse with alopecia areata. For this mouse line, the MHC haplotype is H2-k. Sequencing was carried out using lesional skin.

The CDR3 DNA, read in part, is TGTGCCAGCAGCGACAAACCCTCCTAT. It is translated as CASSDKPSY. The whole CDR3 is CASSDKPSYEQYF. The chain combines TRBV19 with TRBJ2-7; D not certain. The observed sequence ends 4 residues before the CDR3 terminus, with the missing tail filled in from the germline J gene. Germline V gene lookup returns CDR1 FNHDT and CDR2 SITEND (reference sequence). Trimming pared 5 bases from V and 0 bases from J, leaving 9 bases between. The CDR3 consists of 13 residues.